The rows below give T cell receptor beta chains drawn from one sample of a study of cytomegalovirus exposure and HLA in healthy donors. Sequencing was performed with immunoSEQ multiplex PCR; in TCRdb, only in-frame clones are kept and a portion is missing. The sample carries approximately 120,000 clones, 77% recorded once. Material for sequencing was PBMCs. The origin of the receptors is a middle-aged woman in good health and CMV-seropositive. The CDR3 runs from the conserved cysteine through the conserved F or W. The D gene is left open where the match is weak. Not all rows give a size; the values are once, few, many and, for expanded clones, a class.

>-|TRBJ2-7|TRBV29-1|TRBD1
CSPQTPTGGLVQYF
TGCAGCCCCCAGACCCCGACAGGGGGTCTTGTGCAGTACTTC
>-|TRBJ2-5|TRBV30|TRBD1
CACRGSQETQYF
TGTGCCTGCAGGGGGAGTCAAGAGACCCAGTACTTC
>-|TRBJ1-5|TRBV28|-
CASSSTGGTGQPQHF
TGTGCCAGCAGTTCGACCGGGGGGACGGGTCAGCCCCAGCATTTT
>-|TRBJ2-1|TRBV7-3|TRBD2
CASSLRLAGLRGEQFF
TGTGCCAGCAGCTTAAGACTAGCGGGATTGAGGGGTGAGCAGTTCTTC
>-|TRBJ1-2|TRBV5-1|TRBD1
CASSAGGQGAGGYTF
TGCGCCAGCAGCGCCGGGGGACAGGGGGCGGGCGGCTACACCTTC
>-|TRBJ2-5|TRBV18|-
CASSPRLQETQYF
TGTGCCAGCTCACCACGACTACAAGAGACCCAGTACTTC
>-|TRBJ2-7|TRBV14|TRBD2
CASSQHGDYYEQYF
TGTGCCAGCAGCCAACACGGGGACTATTACGAGCAGTACTTC
>-|TRBJ2-7|TRBV5-1|-
CASRSGYDEQYF
TGCGCCAGCAGGTCAGGGTATGACGAGCAGTACTTC
>once|TRBJ2-2|TRBV5-1|-
CASSFQGKNTGELFF
TGCGCCAGCAGCTTTCAGGGGAAGAACACCGGGGAGCTGTTTTTT
>-|TRBJ1-5|TRBV28|-
CASSSGVSSNQPQHF
TGTGCCAGCAGCTCAGGGGTCTCTTCCAATCAGCCCCAGCATTTT
>-|TRBJ2-5|TRBV5-1|-
CASSLASREETQYF
TGCGCCAGCAGCTTGGCCAGCAGGGAAGAGACCCAGTACTTC
>-|TRBJ1-3|TRBV5-1|-
CASSLQGSTGNTIYF
TGCGCCAGCAGCCTGCAGGGGAGCACTGGAAACACCATATATTTT
>-|TRBJ2-5|TRBV5-1|TRBD1
CASSLGDRDQETQYF
TGCGCCAGCAGCTTGGGCGACAGGGACCAAGAGACCCAGTACTTC
>-|TRBJ1-2|TRBV6-5|-
CASSYSGTTYGYTF
TGTGCCAGCAGTTACTCCGGGACAACCTATGGCTACACCTTC
>-|TRBJ2-5|TRBV28|TRBD1
CASSSLGTGEETQYF
TGTGCCAGCAGTTCTCTCGGGACAGGGGAAGAGACCCAGTACTTC
>few|TRBJ1-4|TRBV15|-
CATSRDPERVNEKLFF
TGTGCCACCAGCAGAGACCCCGAGAGGGTCAATGAAAAACTGTTTTTT
>-|TRBJ1-1|TRBV4-1|-
CASSQGRFGGLTEAFF
TGCGCCAGCAGCCAGGGTCGGTTTGGGGGCTTAACTGAAGCTTTCTTT
>-|TRBJ2-7|TRBV6-7|TRBD2
CASRPAGIYEQYF
TGTGCCAGCAGGCCAGCGGGGATCTACGAGCAGTACTTC
>-|TRBJ1-4|TRBV4-1|-
CASSHPPRDSTNEKLFF
TGCGCCAGCAGCCACCCGCCCAGGGACTCAACTAATGAAAAACTGTTTTTT
>-|TRBJ2-1|TRBV7-9|-
CASSLVQGDYYNEQFF
TGTGCCAGCAGCTTAGTACAGGGGGACTACTACAATGAGCAGTTCTTC
>-|TRBJ1-4|TRBV27|-
CASSLPGTFYATNEKLFF
TGTGCCAGCAGTTTACCCGGGACATTCTATGCAACTAATGAAAAACTGTTTTTT
>-|TRBJ2-5|TRBV5-6|-
CASSIRDIETQYF
TGTGCCAGCAGCATCCGGGACATAGAGACCCAGTACTTC
>once|TRBJ2-5|TRBV7-9|TRBD1
CASSLGDRDQETQYF
TGTGCCAGCAGCTTAGGGGACAGGGACCAAGAGACCCAGTACTTC
>-|TRBJ1-2|TRBV7-9|-
CSSSPEGVGYTF
TGTTCCAGCAGCCCGGAAGGGGTTGGCTACACCTTC
>-|TRBJ1-5|TRBV9|TRBD1
CASSTGQGFNQPQHF
TGTGCCAGCAGCACCGGACAGGGGTTCAATCAGCCCCAGCATTTT
>-|TRBJ2-7|TRBV28|TRBD2
CASSFGLAGIEQYF
TGTGCCAGCAGTTTCGGGCTAGCGGGAATCGAGCAGTACTTC
>few|TRBJ2-1|TRBV29-1|-
CSVGRGPNEQFF
TGCAGCGTTGGGCGGGGCCCGAATGAGCAGTTCTTC
>-|TRBJ1-2|TRBV28|TRBD1
CASSSPGGYGYTF
TGTGCCAGCAGTTCACCAGGGGGCTATGGCTACACCTTC
>-|TRBJ2-1|TRBV2|TRBD2
CASRATSGSRNEQFF
TGTGCCAGCAGGGCTACTAGCGGGAGTCGGAATGAGCAGTTCTTC
>-|TRBJ1-1|TRBV5-4|-
CASSRQLGNTEAFF
TGTGCCAGCAGCCGACAGCTGGGAAACACTGAAGCTTTCTTT